The rows below give T cell receptor beta chains drawn from one sample of a study of PD-1 blockade in classical Hodgkin lymphoma. TCRdb's table, derived via immunoSEQ multiplex PCR, lists solely in-frame clones and lacks some. The table includes over 20,000 clones, around 84% detected once. Material: peripheral blood mononuclear cells (PBMCs), obtained at baseline. The receptors stem from a human donor with classical Hodgkin lymphoma. Both conserved end residues are part of each CDR3. Each record gives: J gene, CDR3 length, V gene, clone size, D gene, CDR3 protein, CDR3 DNA. The D gene is left open where the match is weak. The size of a clone is reported for some rows only, either as once, few or many, or as a class for expanded clones.

TRBJ2-2	15	TRBV5-1	NA	NA	CASTPRGGNTGELFF	TGCGCCAGCACCCCCCGGGGTGGGAACACCGGGGAGCTGTTTTTT
TRBJ2-7	15	TRBV9	NA	TRBD2	CASSPLAGVSYEQYF	TGTGCCAGCAGCCCACTAGCGGGGGTCTCCTACGAGCAGTACTTC
TRBJ2-1	18	TRBV11-2	NA	NA	CASSSGRRWGNYHNEQFF	TGTGCCAGCAGCTCGGGTCGCCGATGGGGAAATTACCACAATGAGCAGTTCTTC
TRBJ1-5	15	TRBV6-1	NA	NA	CASSESIQSNQPQHF	TGTGCCAGCAGTGAATCCATACAGTCCAATCAGCCCCAGCATTTT
TRBJ2-3	13	TRBV4-2	once	NA	CASSQGITDTQYF	TGTGCCAGCAGCCAGGGGATCACAGATACGCAGTATTTT
TRBJ1-2	13	TRBV19	NA	TRBD1	CASRRDRNYGYTF	TGTGCCAGTAGAAGGGACAGAAACTATGGCTACACCTTC
TRBJ1-4	12	TRBV7-9	NA	NA	CASSLIGEKLFF	TGTGCCAGCAGTCTTATTGGTGAAAAACTGTTTTTT
TRBJ2-1	16	TRBV12-1	NA	NA	CASSFGGRGAINEQFF	TGTGCCAGCAGCTTTGGAGGGCGGGGGGCTATAAATGAGCAGTTCTTC
TRBJ1-5	16	TRBV9	NA	NA	CASSVEGGYSNQPQHF	TGTGCCAGCAGCGTAGAGGGGGGATATAGCAATCAGCCCCAGCATTTT
TRBJ2-7	12	TRBV5-1	NA	TRBD1	CASSSTGPEQYF	TGCGCCAGCAGCTCGACAGGGCCCGAGCAGTACTTC
TRBJ1-1	14	TRBV6-5	NA	NA	CASSYEQGITEAFF	TGTGCCAGCAGTTACGAGCAGGGTATAACTGAAGCTTTCTTT
TRBJ2-7	14	TRBV7-9	NA	TRBD1	CASSQTGAGYEQYF	TGTGCCAGCAGCCAGACAGGGGCGGGATACGAGCAGTACTTC
TRBJ2-2	15	TRBV6-6	few	NA	CASSFTPWAGGELFF	TGTGCCAGCAGTTTCACTCCCTGGGCCGGCGGGGAGCTGTTTTTT
TRBJ2-6	17	TRBV27	NA	TRBD1	CASSFGQGAAGANVLTF	TGTGCCAGCAGTTTTGGACAGGGGGCCGCCGGGGCCAACGTCCTGACTTTC
TRBJ1-5	15	TRBV5-1	few	TRBD1	CASSLEGRGGQPQHF	TGCGCCAGCAGCTTGGAGGGCAGGGGGGGTCAGCCCCAGCATTTT
TRBJ2-3	15	TRBV4-1	NA	NA	CASSQDRQATDTQYF	TGCGCCAGCAGCCAAGATCGGCAGGCCACAGATACGCAGTATTTT
TRBJ2-7	15	TRBV5-4	NA	TRBD1	CASRLPGQGYYEQYF	TGTGCCAGCAGGCTACCGGGACAGGGGTACTACGAGCAGTACTTC
TRBJ2-1	14	TRBV9	NA	NA	CASTTSQLDNEQFF	TGTGCCAGCACCACCAGTCAGCTGGACAATGAGCAGTTCTTC